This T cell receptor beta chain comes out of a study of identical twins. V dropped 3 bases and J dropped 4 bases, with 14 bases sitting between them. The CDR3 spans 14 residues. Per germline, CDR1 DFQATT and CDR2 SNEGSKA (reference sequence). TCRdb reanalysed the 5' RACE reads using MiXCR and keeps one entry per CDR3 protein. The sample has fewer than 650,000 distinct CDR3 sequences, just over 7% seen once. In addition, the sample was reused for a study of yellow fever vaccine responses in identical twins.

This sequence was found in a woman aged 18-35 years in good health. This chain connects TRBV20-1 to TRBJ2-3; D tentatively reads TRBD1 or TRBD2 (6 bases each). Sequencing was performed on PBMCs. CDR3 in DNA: TGCAGTGCTAGTCTAGGGGGGTGGGCAGATACGCAGTATTTT. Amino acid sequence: CSASLGGWADTQYF.